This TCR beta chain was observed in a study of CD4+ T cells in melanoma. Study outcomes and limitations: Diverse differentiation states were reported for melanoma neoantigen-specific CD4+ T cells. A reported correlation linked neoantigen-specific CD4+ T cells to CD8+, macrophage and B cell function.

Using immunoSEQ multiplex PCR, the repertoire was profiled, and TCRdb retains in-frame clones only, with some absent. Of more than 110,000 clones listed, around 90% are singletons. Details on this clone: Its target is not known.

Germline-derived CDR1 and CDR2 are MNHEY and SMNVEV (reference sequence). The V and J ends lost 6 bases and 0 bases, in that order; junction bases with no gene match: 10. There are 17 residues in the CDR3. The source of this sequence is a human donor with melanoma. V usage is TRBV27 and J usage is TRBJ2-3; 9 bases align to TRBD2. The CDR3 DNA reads TGTGCCAGCAGGATAGCGGGGGTCTTTTCTAGCACAGATACGCAGTATTTT. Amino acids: CASRIAGVFSSTDTQYF.